The entry below gives a single T cell receptor (beta chain) sequence along with its context. The antigen is undetermined. Compared with germline, one end of the junction differs, possibly owing to a read error. Other DNA variants within this sample encode the same CDR3. The CDR3 is made up of 14 amino acids. Germline V gene data show CDR1 as SGHRS and CDR2 as YFSETQ. The sample comes from a study of beta chain features in type 1 diabetes. Study overall: Age, gender and cell yields were alike across patients and healthy donors. Broader study findings: Shortening of TCRB CDR3s, moderate but significant, appeared in all four CD4+ subsets of Type 1 diabetes patients.

One heparinised draw of blood, averaging approximately 110 mL, came from each donor. Expressed TCRB transcripts were sequenced because the entire RNA isolate underwent reverse transcription. Here immunoSEQ multiplex PCR was the method, and the copy in TCRdb shows in-frame clones only, minus some. The sample contains 250,000 or so clones, approximately 15% of which appear only once. The clonotype originates from a man aged 25 to 40 with type 1 diabetes. The chain uses TRBV5-1 and TRBJ1-1; maybe TRBD1 (5 bases). Sequencing was performed on naive CD4+ T cells from blood. The CDR3 nucleotides are TGCGCCAGCAGCTTTGGCGGGGCCAACACCGAAGCTTTCTTT. Amino acid sequence: CASSFGGANTEAFF.